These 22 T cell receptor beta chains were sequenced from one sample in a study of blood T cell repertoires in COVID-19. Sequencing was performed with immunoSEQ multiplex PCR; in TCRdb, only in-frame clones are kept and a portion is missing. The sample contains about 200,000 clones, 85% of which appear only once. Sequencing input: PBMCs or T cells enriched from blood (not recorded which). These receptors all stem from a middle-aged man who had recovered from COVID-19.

CDR3 amino acids: CASSFAQGATDTQYF. DNA of the CDR3: TGTGCCAGCAGTTTTGCACAGGGGGCCACAGATACGCAGTATTTT. The chain links TRBV6-5 to TRBJ2-3, with 9 bases matching TRBD1. This CDR3 contains 15 residues. The germline V gene has CDR1 MNHEY and CDR2 SVGAGI. J was trimmed by 2 bases and V by 4 bases; bases with no gene match: 4.

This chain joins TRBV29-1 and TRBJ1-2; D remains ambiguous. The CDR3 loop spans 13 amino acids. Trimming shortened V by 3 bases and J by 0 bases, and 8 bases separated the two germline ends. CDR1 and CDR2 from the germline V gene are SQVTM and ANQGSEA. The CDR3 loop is CSVDHGTNYGYTF. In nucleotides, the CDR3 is TGCAGCGTTGACCACGGTACTAACTATGGCTACACCTTC. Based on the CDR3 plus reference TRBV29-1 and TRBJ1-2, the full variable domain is SAVISQKPSRDICQRGTSLTIQCQVDSQVTMMFWYRQQPGQSLTLIATANQGSEATYESGFVIDKFPISRPNLTFSTLTVSNMSPEDSSIYLCSVDHGTNYGYTFGSGTRLTVV.

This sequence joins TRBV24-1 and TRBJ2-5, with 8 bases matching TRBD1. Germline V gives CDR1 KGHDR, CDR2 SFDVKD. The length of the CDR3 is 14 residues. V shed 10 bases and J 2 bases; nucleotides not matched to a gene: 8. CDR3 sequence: CATSETGAQETQYF. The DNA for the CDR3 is TGTGCCACAAGCGAGACAGGGGCGCAAGAGACCCAGTACTTC.

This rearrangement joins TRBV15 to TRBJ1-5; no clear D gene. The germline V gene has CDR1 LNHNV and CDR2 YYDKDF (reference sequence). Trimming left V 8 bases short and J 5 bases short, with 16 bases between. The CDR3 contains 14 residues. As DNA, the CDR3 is TGTGCCACCTCCTGGAAGGCCGGGGATCAGCCCCAGCATTTT. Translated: CATSWKAGDQPQHF.

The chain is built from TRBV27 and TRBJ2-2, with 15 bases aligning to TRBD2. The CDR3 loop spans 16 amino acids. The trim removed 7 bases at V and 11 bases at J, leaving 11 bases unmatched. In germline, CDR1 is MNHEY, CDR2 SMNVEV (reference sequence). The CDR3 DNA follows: TGTGCCAGCACTCCGGGACTAGCGGGAGGAAGTCGAGAGCTGTTTTTT. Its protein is CASTPGLAGGSRELFF.

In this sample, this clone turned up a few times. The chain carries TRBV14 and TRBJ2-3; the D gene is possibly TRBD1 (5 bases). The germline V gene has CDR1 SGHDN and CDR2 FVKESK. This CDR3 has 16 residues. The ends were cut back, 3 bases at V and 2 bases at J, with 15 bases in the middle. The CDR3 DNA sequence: TGTGCCAGCAGCCAGAATAGGGGTTTGTCCACAGATACGCAGTATTTT. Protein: CASSQNRGLSTDTQYF. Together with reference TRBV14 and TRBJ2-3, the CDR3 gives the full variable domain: EAGVTQFPSHSVIEKGQTVTLRCDPISGHDNLYWYRRVMGKEIKFLLHFVKESKQDESGMPNNRFLAERTGGTYSTLKVQPAELEDSGVYFCASSQNRGLSTDTQYFGPGTRLTVL.

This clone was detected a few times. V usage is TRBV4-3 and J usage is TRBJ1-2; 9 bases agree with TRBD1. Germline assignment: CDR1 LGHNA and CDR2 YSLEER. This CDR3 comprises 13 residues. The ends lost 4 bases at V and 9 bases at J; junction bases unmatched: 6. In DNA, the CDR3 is TGCGCCAGCAGCCGAGACAGGGGGGAACGCTACACCTTC. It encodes CASSRDRGERYTF.

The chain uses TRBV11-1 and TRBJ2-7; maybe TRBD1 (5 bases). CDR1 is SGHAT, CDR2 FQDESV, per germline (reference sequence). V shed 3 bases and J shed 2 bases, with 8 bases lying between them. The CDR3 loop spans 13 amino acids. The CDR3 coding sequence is TGTGCCAGCAGCTTCGGCAGGGCCTACGAGCAGTACTTC. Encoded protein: CASSFGRAYEQYF.

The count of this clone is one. DNA for the CDR3: TGTGCCAGCAGCGTAGGCGGGAATCCAGGAGATACGCAGTATTTT. It codes for CASSVGGNPGDTQYF. The rearrangement uses TRBV9 and TRBJ2-3; perhaps TRBD2 as D (6 bases). This CDR3 comprises 15 residues. V was trimmed by 0 bases and J by 5 bases, leaving 13 bases between them. Germline V CDR1 and CDR2: SGDLS, YYNGEE.

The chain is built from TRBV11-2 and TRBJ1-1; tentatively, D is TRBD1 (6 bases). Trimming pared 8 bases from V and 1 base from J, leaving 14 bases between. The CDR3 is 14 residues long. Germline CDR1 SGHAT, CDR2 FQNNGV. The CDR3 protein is CASFRGHGNTEAFF. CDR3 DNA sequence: TGTGCCAGCTTCAGGGGTCACGGGAACACTGAAGCTTTCTTT.

CDR3 residues: CASSFNQGSPLHF. The CDR3 region has the DNA TGTGCCAGCAGCTTTAACCAGGGTTCACCCCTCCACTTT. The chain employs TRBV7-9 and TRBJ1-6, with TRBD1 as a possible D gene (5 bases). Germline CDR1 is SEHNR and CDR2 is FQNEAQ (reference sequence). V was shortened by 3 bases and J by 9 bases, with 9 bases between the two germline ends. The CDR3 covers 13 residues.

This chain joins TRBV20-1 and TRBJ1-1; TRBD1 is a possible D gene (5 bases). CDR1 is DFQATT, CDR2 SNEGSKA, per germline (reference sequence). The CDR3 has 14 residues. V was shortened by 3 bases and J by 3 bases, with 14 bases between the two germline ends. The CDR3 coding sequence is TGCAGTGCTAGTCAACCCCAGGGTTACACTGAAGCTTTCTTT. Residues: CSASQPQGYTEAFF.

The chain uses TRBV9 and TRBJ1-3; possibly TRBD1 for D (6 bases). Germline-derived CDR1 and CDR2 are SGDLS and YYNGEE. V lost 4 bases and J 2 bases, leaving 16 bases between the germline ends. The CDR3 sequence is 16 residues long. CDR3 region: CASSLPTGGTGNTIYF. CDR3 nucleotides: TGTGCCAGCAGCCTACCGACAGGAGGTACTGGAAACACCATATATTTT. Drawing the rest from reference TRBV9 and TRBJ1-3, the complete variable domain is DSGVTQTPKHLITATGQRVTLRCSPRSGDLSVYWYQQSLDQGLQFLIQYYNGEERAKGNILERFSAQQFPDLHSELNLSSLELGDSALYFCASSLPTGGTGNTIYFGEGSWLTVV.

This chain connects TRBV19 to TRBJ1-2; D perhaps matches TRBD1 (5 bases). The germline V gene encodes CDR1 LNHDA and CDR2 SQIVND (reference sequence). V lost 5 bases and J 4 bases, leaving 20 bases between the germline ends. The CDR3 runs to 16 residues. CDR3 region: CASSPGGGAGIYGYTF. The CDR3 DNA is TGTGCCAGTAGTCCCGGGGGAGGCGCGGGAATCTATGGCTACACCTTC.

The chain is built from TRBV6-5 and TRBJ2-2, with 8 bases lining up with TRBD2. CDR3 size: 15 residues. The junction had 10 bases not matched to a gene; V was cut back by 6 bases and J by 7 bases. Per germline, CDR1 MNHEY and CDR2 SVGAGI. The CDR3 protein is CASSMSGSVSGELFF. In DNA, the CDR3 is TGTGCCAGCAGCATGAGCGGGAGCGTTAGCGGGGAGCTGTTTTTT.

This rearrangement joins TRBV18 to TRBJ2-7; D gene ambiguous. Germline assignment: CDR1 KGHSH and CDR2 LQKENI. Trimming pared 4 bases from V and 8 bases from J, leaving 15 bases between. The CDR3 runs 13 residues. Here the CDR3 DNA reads TGTGCCAGCTCACGCGCCGACACCGCTAAGCAGTACTTC. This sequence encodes CASSRADTAKQYF.

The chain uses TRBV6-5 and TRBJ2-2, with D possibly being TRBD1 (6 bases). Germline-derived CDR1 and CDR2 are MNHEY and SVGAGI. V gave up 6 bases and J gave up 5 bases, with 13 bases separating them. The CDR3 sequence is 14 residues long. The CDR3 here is CASRSQGSTGELFF. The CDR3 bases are TGTGCCAGCAGATCACAGGGTTCAACCGGGGAGCTGTTTTTT.

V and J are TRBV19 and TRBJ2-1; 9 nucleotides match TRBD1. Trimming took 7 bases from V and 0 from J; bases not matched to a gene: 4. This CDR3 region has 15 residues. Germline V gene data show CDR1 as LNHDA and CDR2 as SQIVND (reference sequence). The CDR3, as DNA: TGTGCCAGTATCGGACAGGGGAGCTCCTACAATGAGCAGTTCTTC. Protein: CASIGQGSSYNEQFF.

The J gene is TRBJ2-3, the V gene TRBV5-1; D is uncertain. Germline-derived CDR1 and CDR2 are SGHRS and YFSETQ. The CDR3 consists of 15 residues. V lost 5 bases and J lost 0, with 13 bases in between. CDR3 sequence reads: CASSQTGLSTDTQYF. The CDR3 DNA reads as TGCGCCAGCAGTCAAACGGGTCTGAGCACAGATACGCAGTATTTT. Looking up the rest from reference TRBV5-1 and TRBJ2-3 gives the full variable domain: KAGVTQTPRYLIKTRGQQVTLSCSPISGHRSVSWYQQTPGQGLQFLFEYFSETQRNKGNFPGRFSGRQFSNSRSEMNVSTLELGDSALYLCASSQTGLSTDTQYFGPGTRLTVL.

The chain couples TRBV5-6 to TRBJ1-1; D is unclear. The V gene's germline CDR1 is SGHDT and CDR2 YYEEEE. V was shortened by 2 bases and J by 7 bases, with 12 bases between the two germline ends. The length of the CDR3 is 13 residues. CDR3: CASSLERHHEAFF. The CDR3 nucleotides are TGTGCCAGCAGCTTAGAACGACACCATGAAGCTTTCTTT.

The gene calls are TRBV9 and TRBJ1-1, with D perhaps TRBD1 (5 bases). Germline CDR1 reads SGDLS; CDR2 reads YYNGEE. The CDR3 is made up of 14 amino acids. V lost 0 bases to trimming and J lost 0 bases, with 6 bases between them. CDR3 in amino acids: CASSVEQVNTEAFF. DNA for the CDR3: TGTGCCAGCAGCGTAGAACAGGTGAACACTGAAGCTTTCTTT. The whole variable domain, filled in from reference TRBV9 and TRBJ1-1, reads DSGVTQTPKHLITATGQRVTLRCSPRSGDLSVYWYQQSLDQGLQFLIQYYNGEERAKGNILERFSAQQFPDLHSELNLSSLELGDSALYFCASSVEQVNTEAFFGQGTRLTVV.

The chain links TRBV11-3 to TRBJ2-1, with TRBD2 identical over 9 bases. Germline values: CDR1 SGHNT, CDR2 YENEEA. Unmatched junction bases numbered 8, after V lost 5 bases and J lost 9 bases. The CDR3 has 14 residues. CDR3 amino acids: CASSPVSGRTEQFF. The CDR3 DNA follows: TGTGCCAGCAGCCCGGTTAGCGGGAGAACTGAGCAGTTCTTC.